Below are 9 T cell receptor beta chains sequenced from a single sample in a study of human T cells and chemical hapten exposure. The sample's time point: patch test 3, about 24 weeks after DPC sensitization. This sample's treatment: therapeutic diphenylcyclopropenone sensitization with weekly scalp DPC. TCRdb redid the calling of the RACE reads with MiXCR, one entry per CDR3 protein. Here the sample spans 150,000 to 200,000 distinct CDR3 sequences, roughly a quarter being singletons. Sequencing used whole blood, obtained in connection with sensitization to the hapten diphenylcyclopropenone (DPC). The receptors stem from a woman aged 35 to 49 with alopecia areata. Some clones in this sample may be carry-over from other donors' samples.

This clonotype has a handful of counts. The chain couples TRBV4-3 to TRBJ2-7; D unclear. Between the trimmed V and J ends, which lost 0 bases and 6 bases, there was a span of 9 bases. The CDR3 runs to 13 residues. Germline V gene data show CDR1 as LGHNA and CDR2 as YSLEER. CDR3 amino acids: CASSQDTRGEQYF. The CDR3 DNA is TGCGCCAGCAGCCAAGATACCCGTGGCGAGCAGTACTTC.

The chain employs TRBV9 and TRBJ1-1; 7 positions match TRBD1. Germline V gene lookup returns CDR1 SGDLS and CDR2 YYNGEE. The CDR3 runs to 15 residues. V lost 2 bases, J lost 4 bases, and 8 bases stayed unmatched. CDR3 DNA: TGTGCCAGCAGCGTTTCGACAGGGAGGGTCACTGAAGCTTTCTTT. It codes for CASSVSTGRVTEAFF.

This clonotype was observed many times. The chain couples TRBV4-1 to TRBJ2-3; D not resolved. The V end was cut by 0 bases, the J end by 5 bases, with 3 bases between. Germline V lookup: CDR1 MGHRA, CDR2 YSYEKL. This CDR3 has 12 amino acids. The CDR3 loop is CASSQDRDTQYF. CDR3 DNA: TGCGCCAGCAGCCAAGACCGAGATACGCAGTATTTT.

The chain carries TRBV3-1 and TRBJ1-1; perhaps TRBD1 as D (5 bases). The V and J ends lost 4 bases and 11 bases respectively, with 17 bases between them. Germline CDR1 reads LGHDT; CDR2 reads YNNKEL (reference sequence). The CDR3 totals 13 residues. CDR3 bases: TGTGCCAGCAGCCCCCACGGGGCGGGGGTTGCTTTCTTT. It codes for CASSPHGAGVAFF.

The chain employs TRBV20-1 and TRBJ1-2; 9 bases are shared with TRBD1. The CDR3 has 14 residues. Germline values: CDR1 DFQATT, CDR2 SNEGSKA (reference sequence). V was pared by 6 bases and J by 4 bases, with 9 bases of the junction left unmatched. The CDR3 spells CSASSRDRVYGYTF. DNA for the CDR3: TGCAGTGCCTCCAGCCGGGACAGGGTCTATGGCTACACCTTC.

This clonotype was observed a handful of times. The V and J genes are TRBV29-1 and TRBJ2-1; D is ambiguous. Germline lookup yields CDR1 SQVTM and CDR2 ANQGSEA. The CDR3 is made up of 13 amino acids. Deletions cut 6 bases from V and 4 bases from J, with 13 bases between. The CDR3 coding sequence is TGCAGCGTCGGAAATCGGATATACAATGAGCAGTTCTTC. The encoded protein is CSVGNRIYNEQFF.

There are many counts of this clonotype. The rearrangement joins TRBV5-4 to TRBJ2-1, with TRBD2 identical over 11 bases. The V segment lost 4 bases and the J segment 4 bases; nucleotides outside the gene matches: 19. CDR1 and CDR2 (germline): SGHNT, YYREEE (reference sequence). CDR3 length: 20 residues. The CDR3 bases are TGTGCCAGCAGCCTGCAGCGGCAGGGGGGGACTAGCGGAATGTACAATGAGCAGTTCTTC. It codes for CASSLQRQGGTSGMYNEQFF.

The rearrangement joins TRBV10-3 to TRBJ1-2; the D gene is possibly TRBD1 (5 bases). V dropped 0 bases and J dropped 4 bases, with 6 bases sitting between them. This CDR3 is 13 amino acids long. CDR1 and CDR2 (germline): ENHRY, SYGVKD. CDR3 coding DNA: TGTGCCATCAGTGAGTCAACAGGCTATGGCTACACCTTC. Encoded protein: CAISESTGYGYTF.

The chain combines TRBV5-1 with TRBJ1-3; D is unclear. V was shortened by 0 bases and J by 2 bases, with 12 bases between the two germline ends. Germline V gene data show CDR1 as SGHRS and CDR2 as YFSETQ. The CDR3 spans 16 residues. This CDR3 reads CASSLVGFVAGNTIYF. CDR3 coding DNA: TGCGCCAGCAGCTTGGTCGGGTTTGTTGCTGGAAACACCATATATTTT.